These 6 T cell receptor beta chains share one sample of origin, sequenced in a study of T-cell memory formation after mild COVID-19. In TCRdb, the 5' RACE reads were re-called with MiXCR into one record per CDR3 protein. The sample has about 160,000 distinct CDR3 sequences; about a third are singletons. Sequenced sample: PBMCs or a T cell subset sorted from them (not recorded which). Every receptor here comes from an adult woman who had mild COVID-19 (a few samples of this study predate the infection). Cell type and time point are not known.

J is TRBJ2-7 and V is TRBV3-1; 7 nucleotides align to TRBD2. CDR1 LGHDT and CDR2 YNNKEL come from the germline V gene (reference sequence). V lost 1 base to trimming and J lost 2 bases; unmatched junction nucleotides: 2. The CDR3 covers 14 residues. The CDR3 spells CASSQVGGTYEQYF. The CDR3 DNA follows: TGTGCCAGCAGCCAAGTCGGGGGGACCTACGAGCAGTACTTC.

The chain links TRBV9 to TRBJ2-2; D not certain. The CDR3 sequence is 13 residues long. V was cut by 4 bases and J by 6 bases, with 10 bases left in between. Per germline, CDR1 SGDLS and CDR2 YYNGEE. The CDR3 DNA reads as TGTGCCAGCAGCCCCCCTGGGGCCGGGGAGCTGTTTTTT. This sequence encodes CASSPPGAGELFF.

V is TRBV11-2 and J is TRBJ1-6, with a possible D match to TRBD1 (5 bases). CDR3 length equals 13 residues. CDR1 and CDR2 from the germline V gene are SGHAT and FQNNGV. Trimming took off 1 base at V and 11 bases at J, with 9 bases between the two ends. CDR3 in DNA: TGTGCCAGCAGCTTAGGGGGGATTGCACCCCTCCACTTT. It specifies CASSLGGIAPLHF.

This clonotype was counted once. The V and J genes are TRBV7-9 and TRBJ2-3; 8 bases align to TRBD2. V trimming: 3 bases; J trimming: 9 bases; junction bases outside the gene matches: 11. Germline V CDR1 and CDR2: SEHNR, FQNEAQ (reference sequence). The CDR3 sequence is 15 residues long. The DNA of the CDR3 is TGTGCCAGCAGCTTCCCGGACCTCCGCGGGGGGACGCAGTATTTT. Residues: CASSFPDLRGGTQYF.

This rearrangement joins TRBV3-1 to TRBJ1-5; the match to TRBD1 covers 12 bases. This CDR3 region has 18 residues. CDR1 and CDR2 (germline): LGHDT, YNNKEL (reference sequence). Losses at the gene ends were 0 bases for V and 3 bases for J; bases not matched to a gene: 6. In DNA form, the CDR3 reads TGTGCCAGCAGCCAAGACCTCGGGACAGGGGGCGTCAATCAGCCCCAGCATTTT. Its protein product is CASSQDLGTGGVNQPQHF.

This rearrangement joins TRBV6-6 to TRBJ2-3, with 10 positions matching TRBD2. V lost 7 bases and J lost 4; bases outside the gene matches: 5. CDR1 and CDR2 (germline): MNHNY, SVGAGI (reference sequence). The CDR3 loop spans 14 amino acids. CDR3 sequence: CASTPGTSADTQYF. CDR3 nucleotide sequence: TGTGCCAGCACCCCTGGGACTAGCGCAGATACGCAGTATTTT.